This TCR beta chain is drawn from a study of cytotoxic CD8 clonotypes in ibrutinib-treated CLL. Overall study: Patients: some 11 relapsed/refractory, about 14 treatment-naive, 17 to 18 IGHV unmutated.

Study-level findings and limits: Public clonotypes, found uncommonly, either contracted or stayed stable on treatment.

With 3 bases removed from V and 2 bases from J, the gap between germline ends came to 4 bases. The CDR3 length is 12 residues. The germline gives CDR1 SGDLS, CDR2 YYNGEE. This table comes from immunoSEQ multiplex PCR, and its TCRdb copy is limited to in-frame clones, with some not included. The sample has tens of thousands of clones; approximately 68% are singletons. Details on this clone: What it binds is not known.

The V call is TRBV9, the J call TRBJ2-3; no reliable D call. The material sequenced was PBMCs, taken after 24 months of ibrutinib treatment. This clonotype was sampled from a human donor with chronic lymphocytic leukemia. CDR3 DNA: TGTGCCAGCAGCGCAGACACAGATACGCAGTATTTT. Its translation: CASSADTDTQYF.